A selection of T cell receptor beta chains follows, all from one sample in a study of T cell responses to AZD1222 COVID-19 vaccine. TCRdb's table, derived via immunoSEQ multiplex PCR, lists solely in-frame clones and lacks some. This table holds 70,000 to 95,000 clones, about 88% found once. Sequences were derived from peripheral blood, sampled 28 days after the second AZD1222 dose. The receptors derive from an adult who received the AZD1222 COVID-19 vaccine. CDR3s include the opening cysteine and the closing phenylalanine or tryptophan. A D gene is named only where the DNA matches it firmly. The listing skips clone size in some rows; elsewhere it reads once, few, many or a size class.

CASSLRPTNEKLFF TGTGCCAGCAGTTTAAGGCCAACTAATGAAAAACTGTTTTTT TRBJ1-4 . . TRBV27
CASSGLLNTGELFF TGCGCCAGCAGCGGGCTACTGAACACCGGGGAGCTGTTTTTT TRBJ2-2 . . TRBV5-1
CASSPSSQGRRYSNQPQHF TGTGCCAGCAGTCCTTCCTCACAGGGGCGAAGATATAGCAATCAGCCCCAGCATTTT TRBJ1-5 TRBD1 . TRBV27
CASSADDGFNSPLHF TGCGCCAGCAGCGCCGACGACGGATTTAATTCACCCCTCCACTTT TRBJ1-6 . . TRBV5-1
CASSQDQGVETQYF TGTGCCAGCAGCCAAGATCAGGGCGTGGAGACCCAGTACTTC TRBJ2-5 . . TRBV4-2
CASSQNLIRTNEKLFF TGTGCCAGCAGCCAGAACCTGATTCGCACTAATGAAAAACTGTTTTTT TRBJ1-4 . . TRBV7-9
CASRLTGGTNYGYTF TGTGCCAGCAGGTTGACAGGGGGTACTAACTATGGCTACACCTTC TRBJ1-2 TRBD1 . TRBV6-5
CASRQARPRTGELFF TGTGCCAGCAGGCAGGCTCGCCCGAGGACCGGGGAGCTGTTTTTT TRBJ2-2 . . TRBV4-2
CASSLTGNEDIQYF TGCGCCAGCAGCTTGACAGGGAACGAAGACATTCAGTACTTC TRBJ2-4 . few TRBV5-1
CASSWGGLAGERETQYF TGTGCTAGCAGCTGGGGGGGTCTAGCGGGAGAAAGAGAGACCCAGTACTTC TRBJ2-5 TRBD2 once TRBV7-7
CASSRGTATNTGELFF TGCGCCAGCAGCCGGGGGACAGCAACGAACACCGGGGAGCTGTTTTTT TRBJ2-2 . . TRBV5-1
CASSLSSGSLTQYF TGTGCCAGCAGCTTGAGTAGCGGGAGTCTAACCCAGTACTTC TRBJ2-5 TRBD2 once TRBV5-4
CASSLAATGSSEQFF TGCGCCAGCAGCTTGGCCGCGACAGGTTCTTCTGAGCAGTTCTTC TRBJ2-1 . . TRBV5-1
CASSLGSGFYTGELFF TGTGCCAGCAGCTTAGGGAGCGGGTTCTACACCGGGGAGCTGTTTTTT TRBJ2-2 . . TRBV7-9
CASSLRGRVAKNIQYF TGTGCCAGCAGCTTAAGAGGGCGTGTAGCCAAAAACATTCAGTACTTC TRBJ2-4 . . TRBV7-2
CASSATGGVSGNTIYF TGTGCCAGCAGCGCGACAGGGGGAGTTTCTGGAAACACCATATATTTT TRBJ1-3 TRBD1 once TRBV3-1/TRBV3-2
CASSLRGAYGYTF TGTGCCAGCAGCTTGAGAGGGGCGTATGGCTACACCTTC TRBJ1-2 . few TRBV5-4
CASSKWGRWTGGQPQHF TGTGCCAGCAGCAAATGGGGCAGGTGGACGGGGGGTCAGCCCCAGCATTTT TRBJ1-5 . . TRBV21-1
CASSSQGAWSYGPYGYTF TGTGCCAGCAGTTCGCAGGGGGCATGGTCTTACGGCCCCTATGGCTACACCTTC TRBJ1-2 TRBD1 . TRBV27
CASRPQQSGNTIYF TGTGCCAGCAGGCCACAGCAGTCTGGAAACACCATATATTTT TRBJ1-3 . . TRBV5-5
CASSLPGTPYNEQFF TGTGCCAGCAGCTTACCTGGGACTCCCTACAATGAGCAGTTCTTC TRBJ2-1 . . TRBV7-3
CASSPLLGRFGYTF TGTGCCAGCAGCCCCCTCTTGGGCAGGTTTGGCTACACCTTC TRBJ1-2 . . TRBV11-2
CASSLGGTSYEQYF TGTGCCAGCAGCTTAGGCGGTACCTCCTACGAGCAGTACTTC TRBJ2-7 . . TRBV7-2
CASSSGLVGHEQFF TGCGCCAGCAGCTCGGGACTAGTAGGCCATGAGCAGTTCTTC TRBJ2-1 TRBD2 . TRBV5-1
CASSLGAGGVYEQYF TGTGCCAGCAGCTTAGGAGCGGGAGGGGTCTACGAGCAGTACTTC TRBJ2-7 TRBD2 . TRBV7-9
CASSMGSGQGVFAPLHF TGTGCCAGTAGTATGGGGTCGGGACAGGGAGTTTTTGCACCCCTCCACTTT TRBJ1-6 TRBD1 few TRBV19
CASRREGAYGYTF TGTGCCAGCAGACGAGAGGGGGCCTATGGCTACACCTTC TRBJ1-2 TRBD1 . TRBV12-3/TRBV12-4
CASSIGDSIYEQYF TGTGCCAGTAGTATTGGGGACAGCATCTACGAGCAGTACTTC TRBJ2-7 TRBD1 . TRBV19
CASSLGYRSSGNTIYF TGTGCCAGCAGCTTAGGGTACAGGAGCTCTGGAAACACCATATATTTT TRBJ1-3 . few TRBV7-9
CASSKRQNRGTTGELFF TGTGCCAGTAGTAAACGACAGAACCGCGGAACGACCGGGGAGCTGTTTTTT TRBJ2-2 . . TRBV19
CASSLFSQGGSPQHF TGTGCCAGCAGTTTATTTTCGCAGGGCGGGTCGCCCCAGCATTTT TRBJ1-5 . . TRBV27
CASSHRRSYEQYF TGTGCCAGCAGCCATCGTAGGTCCTACGAGCAGTACTTC TRBJ2-7 . few TRBV12-3/TRBV12-4
CASSLGVRGTYNEQFF TGTGCCAGCAGTTTGGGGGTACGGGGGACCTACAATGAGCAGTTCTTC TRBJ2-1 . . TRBV7-2
CASSHRENYGYTF TGTGCCAGCAGTCACAGAGAGAACTATGGCTACACCTTC TRBJ1-2 . . TRBV2
CASRPPAGDFSEQFF TGTGCCAGCAGGCCCCCAGCGGGAGACTTCAGTGAGCAGTTCTTC TRBJ2-1 TRBD2 . TRBV6-5
CASSHRDRSLTF TGTGCCAGCAGCCACCGGGACAGGAGCCTGACTTTC TRBJ2-6 TRBD1 . TRBV3-1/TRBV3-2
CASSPRHLNTEAFF TGTGCCAGCAGCCCCCGACACCTGAACACTGAAGCTTTCTTT TRBJ1-1 . few TRBV7-2
CASSLGLAGGTKETQYF TGTGCCAGCAGCCTGGGACTAGCGGGAGGAACGAAAGAGACCCAGTACTTC TRBJ2-5 TRBD2 . TRBV3-1/TRBV3-2
CASSIVAYGEKLFF TGTGCCAGTAGTATTGTAGCGTATGGTGAAAAACTGTTTTTT TRBJ1-4 . . TRBV19
CASSYRGGDDGYTF TGTGCCAGCAGTTACCGAGGGGGGGATGATGGCTACACCTTC TRBJ1-2 . . TRBV6-5
CATSRGHDSGNTIYF TGTGCCACCAGCAGGGGCCATGACTCTGGAAACACCATATATTTT TRBJ1-3 . . TRBV15
CASSPGTTVSGGYTF TGTGCCAGCAGTCCCGGCACCACAGTCTCCGGCGGCTACACCTTC TRBJ1-2 . . TRBV6-5
CAWSVGTYKFERLFF TGTGCCTGGAGTGTAGGGACCTACAAGTTTGAACGACTGTTTTTT TRBJ1-4 . . TRBV30
CASSMGYNEQFF TGTGCCAGTAGTATGGGGTACAATGAGCAGTTCTTC TRBJ2-1 . . TRBV19
CASRITGTDYGYTF TGTGCCAGCAGGATAACCGGGACAGATTATGGCTACACCTTC TRBJ1-2 TRBD1 . TRBV6-5
CASSYSLAGGPHEQFF TGTGCCAGCAGTTACTCCCTAGCGGGAGGGCCCCATGAGCAGTTCTTC TRBJ2-1 TRBD2 . TRBV6-2/TRBV6-3
CASRSWLSSYEQYF TGTGCCAGCAGGTCGTGGTTGAGCTCCTACGAGCAGTACTTC TRBJ2-7 . few TRBV6-5
CASSSQGGLPSYEQYF TGTGCCAGCAGCTCGCAGGGCGGGCTCCCCTCCTACGAGCAGTACTTC TRBJ2-7 . few TRBV5-6
CASSRTGTSGREQYF TGTGCCAGCAGCCGAACCGGGACTAGCGGGAGGGAGCAGTACTTC TRBJ2-7 TRBD2 . TRBV4-2